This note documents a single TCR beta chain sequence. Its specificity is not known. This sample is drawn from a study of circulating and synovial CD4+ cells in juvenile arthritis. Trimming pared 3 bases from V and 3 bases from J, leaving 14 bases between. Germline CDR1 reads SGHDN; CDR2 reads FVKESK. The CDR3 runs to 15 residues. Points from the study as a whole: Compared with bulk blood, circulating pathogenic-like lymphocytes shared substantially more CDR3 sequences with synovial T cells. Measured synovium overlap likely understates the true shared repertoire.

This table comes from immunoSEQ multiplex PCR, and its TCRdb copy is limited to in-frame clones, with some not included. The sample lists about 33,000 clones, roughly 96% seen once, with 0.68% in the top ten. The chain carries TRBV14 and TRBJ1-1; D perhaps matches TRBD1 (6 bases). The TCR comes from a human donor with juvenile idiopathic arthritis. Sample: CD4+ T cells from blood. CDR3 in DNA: TGTGCCAGCAGCCACCACCGGGGGGCCTACACTGAAGCTTTCTTT. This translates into CASSHHRGAYTEAFF. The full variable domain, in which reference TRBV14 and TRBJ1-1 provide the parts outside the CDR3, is EAGVTQFPSHSVIEKGQTVTLRCDPISGHDNLYWYRRVMGKEIKFLLHFVKESKQDESGMPNNRFLAERTGGTYSTLKVQPAELEDSGVYFCASSHHRGAYTEAFFGQGTRLTVV.